Below, 16 T cell receptor beta chains from the same sample are listed, as sequenced in a study of T-cell memory formation after mild COVID-19. TCRdb reanalysed the 5' RACE reads using MiXCR and keeps one entry per CDR3 protein. The table has 450,000 to 650,000 distinct CDR3 sequences, roughly 22% seen once; the top ten hold 9.5% to 15%. The sample consisted of PBMCs or a T cell subset sorted from them (not recorded which). The receptors stem from an adult woman who had mild COVID-19 (a few samples of this study predate the infection). Cell type and time point are not known.

A remark on this clonotype: Being one base from a much bigger clone, this may be a read error. The chain has TRBV5-1 and TRBJ2-7, with 9 positions matching TRBD1. The J segment lost 2 bases and the V segment lost 2 bases, leaving 2 bases of the junction unmatched. The CDR3 is made up of 14 amino acids. Germline V gene data show CDR1 as SGHRS and CDR2 as YFSETQ. CDR3 coding DNA: TGCGCCAGCAGCTTCACAGGGGGCCCCTACGAGCAGTACTTC. It translates to CASSFTGGPYEQYF.

There are a few counts of this clonotype. The gene calls are TRBV5-1 and TRBJ2-2; D is possibly TRBD2 (7 bases). The CDR3 is 18 amino acids. Deletions cut 4 bases from V and 1 base from J, with 20 bases between. Germline CDR1 and CDR2: SGHRS and YFSETQ. CDR3 residues: CASSLGGGPRVNTGELFF. CDR3 nucleotide sequence: TGCGCCAGCAGCCTGGGGGGGGGCCCCCGAGTGAACACCGGGGAGCTGTTTTTT.

This clonotype has a count of ten or more. J is TRBJ2-5 and V is TRBV27; 8 bases are a match to TRBD2. V dropped 3 bases and J dropped 5; count of bases not matched to a gene: 5. Germline CDR1 MNHEY, CDR2 SMNVEV (reference sequence). This CDR3 spans 14 amino acids. For the CDR3, the DNA is TGTGCCAGCAGTTTCGGGGGGGGCAAGGAGACCCAGTACTTC. This gives the protein CASSFGGGKETQYF.

This clonotype has more than one count but fewer than ten. V usage is TRBV4-3 and J usage is TRBJ2-1, with a tentative D call TRBD2 (6 bases). The CDR3 runs to 15 residues. Between the trimmed V and J ends, which lost 5 bases and 4 bases, there was a span of 15 bases. The germline V gene has CDR1 LGHNA and CDR2 YSLEER. The CDR3 sequence: CASSWGSGHYNEQFF. CDR3 DNA: TGCGCCAGCAGCTGGGGTAGCGGTCATTACAATGAGCAGTTCTTC.

The chain employs TRBV25-1 and TRBJ2-7; D uncertain. Per germline, CDR1 MGHDK and CDR2 SYGVNS. Trimming shortened V by 2 bases and J by 2 bases, and 10 bases separated the two germline ends. This CDR3 comprises 14 residues. CDR3 region: CASSEIGAPYEQYF. CDR3 sequence (DNA): TGTGCCAGCAGTGAAATCGGAGCCCCCTACGAGCAGTACTTC.

This clonotype was counted only a few times. The genes are TRBV19 and TRBJ1-5; D is possibly TRBD1 (5 bases). Per germline, CDR1 LNHDA and CDR2 SQIVND (reference sequence). V was clipped by 3 bases and J by 6 bases, with 18 bases between them. There are 16 residues in the CDR3. The CDR3 reads CASSMVGGRLRQPQHF. The CDR3 coding sequence is TGTGCCAGTAGTATGGTCGGGGGTCGGCTCCGTCAGCCCCAGCATTTT. The complete variable domain, with remaining parts taken from reference TRBV19 and TRBJ1-5, reads DGGITQSPKYLFRKEGQNVTLSCEQNLNHDAMYWYRQDPGQGLRLIYYSQIVNDFQKGDIAEGYSVSREKKESFPLTVTSAQKNPTAFYLCASSMVGGRLRQPQHFGDGTRLSIL.

In its sample, this clonotype was seen once. This chain links TRBV19 with TRBJ2-7; perhaps TRBD2 as D (6 bases). V lost 2 bases and J 4 bases, leaving 15 bases between the germline ends. The germline V gene has CDR1 LNHDA and CDR2 SQIVND (reference sequence). The CDR3 sequence is 15 residues long. CDR3: CASSIRREPRYEQYF. The CDR3 region has the DNA TGTGCCAGTAGTATACGGAGGGAGCCCCGGTACGAGCAGTACTTC.

The chain combines TRBV7-9 with TRBJ2-7, with 9 bases that match TRBD2. The J segment lost 4 bases and the V segment lost 4 bases, leaving 2 bases of the junction unmatched. The CDR3 is 13 amino acids. From germline, CDR1 is SEHNR and CDR2 FQNEAQ (reference sequence). The CDR3 nucleotides read TGTGCCAGCAGCTGGGGACTAGCATACGAGCAGTACTTC. This sequence encodes CASSWGLAYEQYF.

The chain employs TRBV3-1 and TRBJ2-1; 8 bases line up with TRBD2. This CDR3 has 12 amino acids. Germline V CDR1 and CDR2: LGHDT, YNNKEL (reference sequence). Unmatched junction bases numbered 1, after V lost 6 bases and J lost 6 bases. This chain's CDR3 is CASRGTSNEQFF. CDR3 coding DNA: TGTGCCAGCAGGGGGACTAGCAATGAGCAGTTCTTC.

The chain uses TRBV15 and TRBJ1-2, with D perhaps TRBD1 (5 bases). The CDR3 is 15 amino acids. The germline gives CDR1 LNHNV, CDR2 YYDKDF (reference sequence). V was shortened by 1 base and J by 4 bases, with 13 bases between the two germline ends. The CDR3 here is CATSRGVQGTYGYTF. The CDR3 DNA follows: TGTGCCACCAGCAGAGGGGTACAAGGGACCTATGGCTACACCTTC.

About this clonotype itself: The CDR3 does not end in the conserved phenylalanine or tryptophan, so this is likely a read error. The chain links TRBV19 to TRBJ2-7, with 10 bases matching TRBD1. With 4 bases clipped from V and 7 bases from J, the junction kept 7 bases outside the gene matches. The CDR3 has 14 amino acids. Germline V lookup: CDR1 LNHDA, CDR2 SQIVND (reference sequence). In DNA, the CDR3 is TGTGCCAGTAGTACGGACAGGGGGAGGCGTGAGCAGTACTTA. Translation gives CASSTDRGRREQYL.

The V gene is TRBV7-6, the J gene TRBJ2-6; no reliable D call. The germline V gene encodes CDR1 SGHVS and CDR2 FNYEAQ. This CDR3 is built from 15 residues. Trimming removed 1 base at V and 3 bases at J, with 7 bases between. The CDR3 DNA reads TGTGCCAGCAGCTTAGAACCGAATGGGGCCAACGTCCTGACTTTC. It is translated as CASSLEPNGANVLTF.

This clonotype showed up just a few times. This rearrangement joins TRBV24-1 to TRBJ2-7, with 9 bases matching TRBD1. This CDR3 is built from 14 residues. CDR1 is KGHDR, CDR2 SFDVKD, per germline. After removal of 9 bases from V and 4 bases from J, the junction contained 9 bases not matched to a gene. The CDR3 protein is CATSPDRGQYEQYF. CDR3 DNA: TGTGCCACCTCACCGGACAGGGGACAATACGAGCAGTACTTC.

This clonotype was counted between two and nine times. This sequence joins TRBV4-1 and TRBJ2-5; 10 positions agree with TRBD1. CDR1 and CDR2 from the germline V gene are MGHRA and YSYEKL. The V gene end was trimmed by 0 bases and the J gene end by 4 bases; junction bases not matched to a gene: 5. The CDR3 contains 16 residues. CDR3 DNA sequence: TGCGCCAGCAGCCAAGATGACAGGGGGCGGGGAGAGACCCAGTACTTC. Translation gives CASSQDDRGRGETQYF.

The V gene is TRBV20-1, the J gene TRBJ2-1; tentatively, D is TRBD1 (5 bases). V was pared by 6 bases and J by 7 bases, with 19 bases between. The CDR3 runs 14 residues. The germline gives CDR1 DFQATT, CDR2 SNEGSKA (reference sequence). The CDR3 is CSAVPRARVNEQFF. The CDR3, as DNA: TGCAGTGCAGTCCCCAGGGCCAGGGTGAATGAGCAGTTCTTC.

This rearrangement joins TRBV12-3 or TRBV12-4 to TRBJ1-5; no clear D. V was cut by 0 bases and J by 3 bases, with 12 bases left in between. CDR3 length: 16 amino acids. The CDR3 here is CASSLAGQAPNQPQHF. DNA for the CDR3: TGTGCCAGCAGTTTAGCTGGTCAGGCCCCCAATCAGCCCCAGCATTTT.